The 20 T cell receptor beta chains presented below share a single source sample, sequenced in a study of cytomegalovirus exposure and HLA in healthy donors. The study ran its PCR with 60 Vbeta and 13 Jbeta primers. The protocol was immunoSEQ multiplex PCR, while the TCRdb copy is restricted to in-frame clones and leaves out a portion. The sample includes around 140,000 clones. What was sequenced was PBMCs. These receptors were collected from a male donor in good health and CMV-seronegative.

This sequence joins TRBV18 and TRBJ1-5; maybe TRBD1 (6 bases). The V gene lost 1 base and the J gene lost 5 bases, with 15 bases spanning the gap. CDR1 is KGHSH and CDR2 is LQKENI in the germline V gene. The CDR3 has 16 amino acids. The CDR3 nucleotides read TGTGCCAGCTCACCACGACAGGTGTTAGGGGATCAGCCCCAGCATTTT. It yields the protein CASSPRQVLGDQPQHF.

The genes are TRBV30 and TRBJ1-5; the D gene is possibly TRBD1 (6 bases). Germline CDR1 is GTSNPN and CDR2 is SVGIG (reference sequence). The CDR3 consists of 13 residues. With 0 bases removed from V and 5 bases from J, the gap between germline ends came to 8 bases. The CDR3 DNA reads as TGTGCCTGGAGTGTAGGGGGGGATCAGCCCCAGCATTTT. Its protein is CAWSVGGDQPQHF.

V and J are TRBV9 and TRBJ2-3; D remains unclear. This CDR3 has 17 amino acids. Trimming removed 0 bases at V and 2 bases at J, with 16 bases between. Germline V lookup: CDR1 SGDLS, CDR2 YYNGEE. As DNA, the CDR3 is TGTGCCAGCAGCGTAGGAGAAAGGAAACAGTACACAGATACGCAGTATTTT. Translating gives CASSVGERKQYTDTQYF.

The gene calls are TRBV6-5 and TRBJ1-2, with TRBD1 identical over 7 bases. The CDR3 length is 16 residues. Germline CDR1 is MNHEY and CDR2 is SVGAGI. The V segment lost 4 bases and the J segment 4 bases; nucleotides outside the gene matches: 12. CDR3: CASSSTQIDRAYGYTF. The DNA of the CDR3 is TGTGCCAGCAGTTCTACCCAAATTGACAGGGCCTATGGCTACACCTTC.

Concerning this clone itself: Other DNA sequences in this specimen translate into the identical CDR3. The V and J genes are TRBV6-5 and TRBJ1-1, with a weak D call TRBD1 (5 bases). CDR3 length: 13 amino acids. The germline CDR1 and CDR2 sequences are MNHEY and SVGAGI. Trimming took off 5 bases at V and 3 bases at J, with 10 bases between the two ends. CDR3 protein: CASSLQGDTEAFF. In DNA form, the CDR3 reads TGTGCCAGCAGTCTCCAGGGTGACACTGAAGCTTTCTTT.

V and J are TRBV2 and TRBJ2-7; the match to TRBD1 covers 8 bases. Looked up from germline, CDR1 is SNHLY and CDR2 is FYNNEI. The CDR3 has 15 amino acids. V shed 2 bases, J shed 4 bases, and the junction held 7 bases outside the gene matches. The CDR3 DNA reads TGTGCCAGCAGTGAACCCCGGACAGGGAAATACGAGCAGTACTTC. It translates to CASSEPRTGKYEQYF.

J is TRBJ2-5 and V is TRBV19, with D tentatively TRBD1 (6 bases). CDR1 and CDR2 from the germline V gene are LNHDA and SQIVND (reference sequence). CDR3 length equals 14 residues. Deletions cut 4 bases from V and 5 bases from J, with 14 bases between. In nucleotides, the CDR3 is TGTGCCAGTAGTACAGGGGTTAGCTCCGAGACCCAGTACTTC. The encoded protein is CASSTGVSSETQYF. Using reference TRBV19 and TRBJ2-5 for the parts outside the CDR3, the full variable domain is DGGITQSPKYLFRKEGQNVTLSCEQNLNHDAMYWYRQDPGQGLRLIYYSQIVNDFQKGDIAEGYSVSREKKESFPLTVTSAQKNPTAFYLCASSTGVSSETQYFGPGTRLLVL.

The V and J genes are TRBV7-3 and TRBJ2-5; maybe TRBD2 (5 bases). V was shortened by 5 bases and J by 3 bases, with 10 bases between the two germline ends. There are 13 residues in the CDR3. Germline loops: CDR1 SGHTA, CDR2 FQGTGA. The CDR3 DNA sequence: TGTGCCAGCAGCAGGGCCGGGGAAGAGACCCAGTACTTC. It specifies CASSRAGEETQYF.

The V gene is TRBV4-3, the J gene TRBJ2-1; 7 nucleotides agree with TRBD1. V dropped 0 bases and J dropped 5; count of bases not matched to a gene: 1. There are 14 residues in the CDR3. Germline V gene lookup returns CDR1 LGHNA and CDR2 YSLEER. The CDR3 reads CASSQETGDNEQFF. CDR3 nucleotides: TGCGCCAGCAGCCAAGAAACAGGGGACAATGAGCAGTTCTTC.

The rearrangement links TRBV6-1 to TRBJ2-4; no clear D. Looked up from germline, CDR1 is MNHNS and CDR2 is SASEGT. V was cut by 5 bases and J by 4 bases, with 3 bases left in between. The CDR3 totals 11 residues. The CDR3 sequence is CASSHKNIQYF. The CDR3 DNA follows: TGTGCCAGCAGTCATAAAAACATTCAGTACTTC.

This rearrangement joins TRBV6-5 to TRBJ2-5; 7 bases are shared with TRBD1. The CDR3 is made up of 15 amino acids. CDR1 and CDR2 from the germline V gene are MNHEY and SVGAGI. Losses at the gene ends were 5 bases for V and 10 bases for J; bases not matched to a gene: 16. CDR3 sequence: CASSRTGQQERNQYF. As DNA, the CDR3 is TGTGCCAGCAGTAGGACGGGACAGCAAGAGAGGAACCAGTACTTC.

The CDR3 here is CAWSAGGGPGNTIYF. CDR3 nucleotide sequence: TGTGCCTGGAGTGCGGGAGGGGGACCTGGAAACACCATATATTTT. The V gene is TRBV30, the J gene TRBJ1-3, with D possibly TRBD1 on 6 matching bases. Deletions cut 1 base from V and 2 bases from J, with 12 bases between. Germline values: CDR1 GTSNPN, CDR2 SVGIG (reference sequence). The CDR3 has 15 amino acids.

The chain joins TRBV29-1 to TRBJ2-7, with 14 bases that match TRBD2. Germline V lookup: CDR1 SQVTM, CDR2 ANQGSEA. V was pared by 3 bases and J by 5 bases, with 3 bases of the junction left unmatched. The CDR3 covers 14 residues. The CDR3, as DNA: TGCAGCGTTGACCAGGGACTAGCGGGAGACGAGCAGTACTTC. Translated: CSVDQGLAGDEQYF.

CDR3 bases: TGTGCCATCGGCGGACAGAACTATGGCTACACCTTC. This encodes CAIGGQNYGYTF. The chain joins TRBV10-3 to TRBJ1-2; tentatively, D is TRBD1 (6 bases). Trimming took off 8 bases at V and 2 bases at J, with 9 bases between the two ends. The germline CDR1 and CDR2 sequences are ENHRY and SYGVKD. The CDR3 covers 12 residues.

The rearrangement joins TRBV7-2 to TRBJ1-1; D remains ambiguous. Germline V gene sequence: CDR1 SGHTA, CDR2 FQGNSA. This CDR3 has 13 residues. With 5 bases removed from V and 4 bases from J, the gap between germline ends came to 11 bases. CDR3 protein: CASSPGVITEAFF. Here the CDR3 DNA reads TGTGCCAGCAGCCCTGGAGTTATCACTGAAGCTTTCTTT.

This chain uses TRBV5-8 with TRBJ1-5; TRBD1 aligns across 8 bases. The CDR3 consists of 15 residues. The junction had 3 bases not matched to a gene; V was cut back by 2 bases and J by 2 bases. CDR1 is SGHTS and CDR2 is YDEGEE in the germline V gene. The CDR3, as DNA: TGTGCCAGCAGCTTACAGGACAGGGGCAATCAGCCCCAGCATTTT. Its protein is CASSLQDRGNQPQHF.

This chain uses TRBV30 with TRBJ2-3; 12 nucleotides line up with TRBD2. V trimming: 8 bases; J trimming: 7 bases; junction bases outside the gene matches: 10. The CDR3 length is 14 residues. Germline V gene sequence: CDR1 GTSNPN, CDR2 SVGIG (reference sequence). CDR3 nucleotide sequence: TGTGCCGGAACCCTAGCGGGAGGGTCTTATACGCAGTATTTT. It is translated as CAGTLAGGSYTQYF.

A word on this clone: One end of the junction fails to match germline, which may point to a read error. The gene calls are TRBV5-8 and TRBJ2-7, with D possibly matching TRBD1 (6 bases). This CDR3 comprises 14 residues. Germline-derived CDR1 and CDR2 are SGHTS and YDEGEE. CDR3 DNA sequence: TGTGCCAGCATCTTGACAGGCCTGTCCTACGAGCAGTACTTC. Translating it yields CASILTGLSYEQYF.

This chain joins TRBV4-3 and TRBJ1-1; D possibly corresponds to TRBD1 (6 bases). Germline V CDR1 and CDR2: LGHNA, YSLEER. The V and J ends lost 4 bases and 5 bases respectively, with 11 bases between them. The CDR3 consists of 13 residues. CDR3 in DNA: TGCGCCAGCAGCCTACAGGGTAGGACTGAAGCTTTCTTT. Amino acid sequence: CASSLQGRTEAFF.

This rearrangement joins TRBV19 to TRBJ1-2; no definite D call. V lost 3 bases to trimming and J lost 4 bases, with 12 bases between them. The CDR3 runs 14 residues. Per germline, CDR1 LNHDA and CDR2 SQIVND (reference sequence). The CDR3 bases are TGTGCCAGTAGTATCGCGGGGATCGTCTATGGCTACACCTTC. Translation: CASSIAGIVYGYTF.